This record concerns one T cell receptor (beta chain) sequence. Its antigen is still unknown. RNA in amounts of roughly 0.5 to 1 ug was reverse transcribed with random hexamers. MiXCR was run by TCRdb on the immunoSEQ multiplex PCR reads, yielding one entry per CDR3 protein. This table has 130,000 or so distinct CDR3 sequences, 80% appearing once. CD8+ and CD4+ blood T cells underwent TCR beta sequencing. While CD8+ and CD4+ T cells were isolated negatively, TEMRA cells were enriched by FACS. The data belong to a study of CD8 T cells in Susac syndrome. Study results and caveats: The study acknowledged a relatively small number of individuals in its TCR sequencing and HLA analysis.

The V segment lost 6 bases and the J segment 4 bases; nucleotides outside the gene matches: 8. CDR3 length: 16 residues. Germline CDR1 ENHRY, CDR2 SYGVKD. V and J are TRBV10-3 and TRBJ2-3, with 12 positions matching TRBD2. Sequencing was done on a sample of CD8+ T cells from PBMCs. This receptor was obtained from a human donor with multiple sclerosis. The CDR3 DNA reads TGTGCCATCAGCCAGACTAGCGGGAGAACCCCAGATACGCAGTATTTT. As protein: CAISQTSGRTPDTQYF.